The rows below give T cell receptor beta chains drawn from one sample of a study of cytotoxic CD8 clonotypes in ibrutinib-treated CLL. Assay used: immunoSEQ multiplex PCR; TCRdb lists only in-frame clones, some missing. The sample lists around 92,000 clones, more than 70% occurring once. The specimen comprised PBMCs, sampled after 24 months of ibrutinib treatment. These receptor sequences come from a human donor with chronic lymphocytic leukemia. Both conserved end residues are part of each CDR3. The D gene is left open where the match is weak. Clone size is given for some rows only: seen once, a few or many times, or a class if the clone is expanded.

D: .; J: TRBJ1-1; V: TRBV27; size: once; DNA: TGTGCCAGCAGACCCAGACCCGGTCCGGTCACGGGTGAAGCTTTCTTT; CDR3: CASRPRPGPVTGEAFF
D: TRBD1; J: TRBJ1-3; V: TRBV30; size: few; DNA: TGTGCCTGGAGTGTACAAGGGGGCGGAAACACCATATATTTT; CDR3: CAWSVQGGGNTIYF
D: .; J: TRBJ2-2; V: TRBV27; size: .; DNA: TGTGCCAGCGGACGTGGAACAATTAACACCGGGGAGCTGTTTTTT; CDR3: CASGRGTINTGELFF
D: .; J: TRBJ2-3; V: TRBV6-6; size: .; DNA: TGTGCCAGCAGTTACCAGGGATTGGGCACAGATACGCAGTATTTT; CDR3: CASSYQGLGTDTQYF
D: TRBD1; J: TRBJ1-2; V: TRBV7-9; size: .; DNA: TGTGCCAGCAGCTTAGCAGGGCAGGGGGCCTATGGCTACACCTTC; CDR3: CASSLAGQGAYGYTF
D: TRBD1; J: TRBJ2-7; V: TRBV18; size: few; DNA: TGTGCCAGCTCACCAAATGGACAGGGGGCCTCCTACGAGCAGTACTTC; CDR3: CASSPNGQGASYEQYF
D: TRBD1; J: TRBJ1-1; V: TRBV27; size: many; DNA: TGTGCCAGCACCCGACAGGGGACCTCTGAAGCTTTCTTT; CDR3: CASTRQGTSEAFF
D: .; J: TRBJ2-6; V: TRBV27; size: once; DNA: TGTGCCAGCAGTTCTGGGGCGCTGGGGGCCAACGTCCTGACTTTC; CDR3: CASSSGALGANVLTF
D: TRBD2; J: TRBJ2-4; V: TRBV4-2; size: .; DNA: TGTGCCAGCAGCCAAGAGACTAGCGGGAGGGCAGACATTCAGTACTTC; CDR3: CASSQETSGRADIQYF
D: TRBD1; J: TRBJ2-5; V: TRBV2; size: .; DNA: TGTGCCAGCAGTGACCCAGACAGGGGGGGAGAAGAGACCCAGTACTTC; CDR3: CASSDPDRGGEETQYF
D: .; J: TRBJ1-1; V: TRBV5-1; size: .; DNA: TGCGCCAGCAGCAGAAAGGGGGGTGACACTGAAGCTTTCTTT; CDR3: CASSRKGGDTEAFF
D: .; J: TRBJ1-4; V: TRBV30; size: .; DNA: TGTGCCTGGAGTGTACTGCAGGGACGGGGTGAAAAACTGTTTTTT; CDR3: CAWSVLQGRGEKLFF
D: .; J: TRBJ2-3; V: TRBV29-1; size: .; DNA: TGCAGCGTTGGTCTTAGCACAGATACGCAGTATTTT; CDR3: CSVGLSTDTQYF
D: TRBD1; J: TRBJ1-2; V: TRBV16; size: .; DNA: TGTGCCAGCAGATTGACAGGGGTTGGCGGCTACACCTTC; CDR3: CASRLTGVGGYTF
D: .; J: TRBJ2-7; V: TRBV4-2; size: .; DNA: TGTGCCAGCAGCCAAGTGGGGGGAACGGGGTCCTACGAGCAGTACTTC; CDR3: CASSQVGGTGSYEQYF
D: .; J: TRBJ2-3; V: TRBV7-2; size: .; DNA: TGTGCCAGCAGCTTAGCGCTCAGCACAGATACGCAGTATTTT; CDR3: CASSLALSTDTQYF
D: .; J: TRBJ2-2; V: TRBV18; size: .; DNA: TGTGCCAGCTCACCACGGGAGATTCGGACCGGGGAGCTGTTTTTT; CDR3: CASSPREIRTGELFF
D: .; J: TRBJ1-4; V: TRBV9; size: .; DNA: TGTGCCAGCAGCGTAGTCCCTGGCGACAGATCAACTAATGAAAAACTGTTTTTT; CDR3: CASSVVPGDRSTNEKLFF
D: .; J: TRBJ2-1; V: TRBV4-3; size: .; DNA: TGCGCCAGCAGCCAAGACTCCGCGGGGAGCGGGGAGCAGTTCTTC; CDR3: CASSQDSAGSGEQFF
D: TRBD1; J: TRBJ2-1; V: TRBV6-6; size: .; DNA: TGTGCCAGCAGTTCACCCAGGGGGCAGGCGAATGAGCAGTTCTTC; CDR3: CASSSPRGQANEQFF
D: TRBD1; J: TRBJ1-5; V: TRBV27; size: few; DNA: TGTGCCAGCAGTCCTAGGGGGACAGGGACGGGGCAGCCCCAGCATTTT; CDR3: CASSPRGTGTGQPQHF
D: TRBD1; J: TRBJ1-1; V: TRBV5-1; size: few; DNA: TGCGCCACCCGGACAGGGGACGGGAACACTGAAGCTTTCTTT; CDR3: CATRTGDGNTEAFF
D: .; J: TRBJ2-1; V: TRBV6-4; size: .; DNA: TGTGCCAGCAGTCGCGGGACAGAAAACAATGAGCAGTTCTTC; CDR3: CASSRGTENNEQFF
D: .; J: TRBJ1-1; V: TRBV6-1; size: .; DNA: TGTGCCAGCAGTGAAACAGGGAACACTGAAGCTTTCTTT; CDR3: CASSETGNTEAFF
D: .; J: TRBJ2-5; V: TRBV7-2; size: .; DNA: TGTGCCAGCAGCTTAGGTGGCGGGGTACTCCAAGAGACCCAGTACTTC; CDR3: CASSLGGGVLQETQYF
D: TRBD2; J: TRBJ2-7; V: TRBV11-3; size: .; DNA: TGTGCCAGCAGCTTCAGCGGGAGCACCTACGAGCAGTACTTC; CDR3: CASSFSGSTYEQYF
D: .; J: TRBJ2-3; V: TRBV4-1; size: .; DNA: TGCGCCAGCAGCCAAGAAGAGGGCAGGACTCGGGATACGCAGTATTTT; CDR3: CASSQEEGRTRDTQYF
D: .; J: TRBJ2-3; V: TRBV29-1; size: .; DNA: TGCAGCGTTGAAGATAACAGGGAGCTTAACTCAGATACGCAGTATTTT; CDR3: CSVEDNRELNSDTQYF
D: .; J: TRBJ2-1; V: TRBV21-1; size: few; DNA: TGTGCCAGCAGCAAAGACCTTACCATAGAGTTCCGCAATGAGCAGTTCTTC; CDR3: CASSKDLTIEFRNEQFF
D: .; J: TRBJ1-5; V: TRBV28; size: once; DNA: TGTGCCAGCTGTCAAGGGGTGCAGCCCCAGCATTTT; CDR3: CASCQGVQPQHF
D: TRBD2; J: TRBJ2-2; V: TRBV7-9; size: .; DNA: TGTGCCAGCAGCTTAGTCGGGAGGCTCAACACCGGGGAGCTGTTTTTT; CDR3: CASSLVGRLNTGELFF
D: .; J: TRBJ2-5; V: TRBV20-1; size: .; DNA: TGCAGTGCTAGAGATCAGAGGACCCAGTACTTC; CDR3: CSARDQRTQYF
D: .; J: TRBJ1-4; V: TRBV30; size: .; DNA: TGTGCCTGGAGCCGCTCGGATAATGAAAAACTGTTTTTT; CDR3: CAWSRSDNEKLFF
D: .; J: TRBJ2-7; V: TRBV30; size: few; DNA: TGTGCCTGGAGTGTAGTCAATCGCGAGCAGTACTTC; CDR3: CAWSVVNREQYF
D: .; J: TRBJ1-5; V: TRBV21-1; size: .; DNA: TGTGCCGCCCCCACGACCCGCCCGAGTAATCAGCCCCAGCATTTT; CDR3: CAAPTTRPSNQPQHF
D: .; J: TRBJ1-3; V: TRBV2; size: .; DNA: TGTGCCAGCAGTGACACACAGGTCTCTGGAAACACCATATATTTT; CDR3: CASSDTQVSGNTIYF
D: TRBD2; J: TRBJ2-1; V: TRBV18; size: once; DNA: TGTGCCAGCTCAGAGCTGGCCGCGGGAGGCTCCAATGAGCAGTTCTTC; CDR3: CASSELAAGGSNEQFF
D: .; J: TRBJ1-3; V: TRBV6-6; size: .; DNA: TGTGCCAGCAGCAACAGCGGCTCTGGAAACACCATATATTTT; CDR3: CASSNSGSGNTIYF
D: .; J: TRBJ2-3; V: TRBV5-1; size: .; DNA: TGCGCCAGCAGCTTGCGACAGGATTTGGCCACAGATACGCAGTATTTT; CDR3: CASSLRQDLATDTQYF
D: TRBD1; J: TRBJ1-1; V: TRBV9; size: .; DNA: TGTGCCAGCAGCCGGGGACAGAGTAAAACCGAAGCTTTCTTT; CDR3: CASSRGQSKTEAFF
D: TRBD1; J: TRBJ2-3; V: TRBV9; size: .; DNA: TGTGCCAGCAGCCTTCGACAGGGACAGGATACGCAGTATTTT; CDR3: CASSLRQGQDTQYF
D: TRBD1; J: TRBJ1-6; V: TRBV7-9; size: .; DNA: TGTGCCAGCAGCGGCTCGGGACAGGGAAATTCACCCCTCCACTTT; CDR3: CASSGSGQGNSPLHF